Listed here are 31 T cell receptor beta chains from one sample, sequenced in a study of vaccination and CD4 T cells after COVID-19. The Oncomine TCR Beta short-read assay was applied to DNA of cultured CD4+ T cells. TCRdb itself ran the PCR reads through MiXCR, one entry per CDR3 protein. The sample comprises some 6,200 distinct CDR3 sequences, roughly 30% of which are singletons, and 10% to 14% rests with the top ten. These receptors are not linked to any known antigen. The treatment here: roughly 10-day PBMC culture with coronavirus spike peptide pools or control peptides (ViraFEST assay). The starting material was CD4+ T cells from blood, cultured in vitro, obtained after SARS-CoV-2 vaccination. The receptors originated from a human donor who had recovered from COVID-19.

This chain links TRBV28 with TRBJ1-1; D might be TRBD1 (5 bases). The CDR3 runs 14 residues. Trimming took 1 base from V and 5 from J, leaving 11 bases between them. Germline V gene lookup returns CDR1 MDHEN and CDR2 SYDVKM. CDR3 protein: CASSLFRRETEAFF. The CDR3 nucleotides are TGTGCCAGCAGTTTATTCCGCAGGGAGACTGAAGCTTTCTTT. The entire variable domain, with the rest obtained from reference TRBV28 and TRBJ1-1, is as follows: DVKVTQSSRYLVKRTGEKVFLECVQDMDHENMFWYRQDPGLGLRLIYFSYDVKMKEKGDIPEGYSVSREKKERFSLILESASTNQTSMYLCASSLFRRETEAFFGQGTRLTVV.

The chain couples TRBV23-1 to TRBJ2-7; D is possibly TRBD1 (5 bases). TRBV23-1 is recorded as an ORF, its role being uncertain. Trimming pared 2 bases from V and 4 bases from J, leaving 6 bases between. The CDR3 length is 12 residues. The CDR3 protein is CASSQDSYEQYF. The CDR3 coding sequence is TGCGCCAGCAGTCAAGACAGTTACGAGCAGTACTTC.

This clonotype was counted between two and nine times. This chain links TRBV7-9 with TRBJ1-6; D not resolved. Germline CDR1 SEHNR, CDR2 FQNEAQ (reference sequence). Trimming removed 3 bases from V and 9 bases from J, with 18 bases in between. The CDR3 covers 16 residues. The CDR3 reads CASSFRTSEGSSPLHF. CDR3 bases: TGTGCCAGCAGCTTTCGGACCTCCGAGGGTAGTTCACCCCTCCACTTT.

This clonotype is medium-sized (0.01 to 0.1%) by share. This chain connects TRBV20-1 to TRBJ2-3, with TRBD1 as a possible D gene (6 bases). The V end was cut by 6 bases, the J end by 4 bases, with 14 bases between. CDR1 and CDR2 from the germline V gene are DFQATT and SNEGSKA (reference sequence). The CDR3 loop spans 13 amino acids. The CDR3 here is CSAIDRLADTQYF. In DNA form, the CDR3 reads TGCAGTGCCATAGACAGGTTGGCAGATACGCAGTATTTT.

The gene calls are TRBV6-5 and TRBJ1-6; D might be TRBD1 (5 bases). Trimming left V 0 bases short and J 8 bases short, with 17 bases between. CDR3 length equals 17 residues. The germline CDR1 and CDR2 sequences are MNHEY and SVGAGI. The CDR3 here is CASSYSMMGETDSPLHF. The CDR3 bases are TGTGCCAGCAGTTACTCGATGATGGGGGAAACTGATTCACCCCTCCACTTT.

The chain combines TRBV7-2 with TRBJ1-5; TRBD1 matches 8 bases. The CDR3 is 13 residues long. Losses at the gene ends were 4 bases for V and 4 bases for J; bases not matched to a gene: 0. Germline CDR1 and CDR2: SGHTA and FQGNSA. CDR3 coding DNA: TGTGCCAGCAGCTACAGGGGGAATCAGCCCCAGCATTTT. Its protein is CASSYRGNQPQHF.

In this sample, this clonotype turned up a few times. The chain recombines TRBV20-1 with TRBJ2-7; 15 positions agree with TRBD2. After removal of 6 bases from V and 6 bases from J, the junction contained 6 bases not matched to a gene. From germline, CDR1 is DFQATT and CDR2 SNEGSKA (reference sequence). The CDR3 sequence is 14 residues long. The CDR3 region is CSATRTSGRVEQYF. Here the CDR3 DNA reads TGCAGTGCAACAAGGACTAGCGGGAGGGTCGAGCAGTACTTC.

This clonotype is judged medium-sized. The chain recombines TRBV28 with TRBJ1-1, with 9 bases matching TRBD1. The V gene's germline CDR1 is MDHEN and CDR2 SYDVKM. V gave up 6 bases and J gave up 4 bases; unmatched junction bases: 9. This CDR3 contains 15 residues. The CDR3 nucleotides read TGTGCCAGCAGCGAGAACAGGGGGCGCTCCACTGAAGCTTTCTTT. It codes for CASSENRGRSTEAFF.

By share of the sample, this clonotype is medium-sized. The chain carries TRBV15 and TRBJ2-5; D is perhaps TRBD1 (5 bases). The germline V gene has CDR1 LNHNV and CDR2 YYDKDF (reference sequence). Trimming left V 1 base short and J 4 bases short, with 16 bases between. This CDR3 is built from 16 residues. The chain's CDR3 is CATSRAMGRESETQYF. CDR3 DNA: TGTGCCACCAGCAGAGCCATGGGGCGAGAATCAGAGACCCAGTACTTC.

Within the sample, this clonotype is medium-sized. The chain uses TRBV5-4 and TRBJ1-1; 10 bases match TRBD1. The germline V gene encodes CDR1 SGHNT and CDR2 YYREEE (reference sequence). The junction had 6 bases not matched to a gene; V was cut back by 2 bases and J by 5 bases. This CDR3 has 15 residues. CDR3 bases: TGTGCCAGCAGCTTACCCGGGACAGGGGTAACTGAAGCTTTCTTT. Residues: CASSLPGTGVTEAFF.

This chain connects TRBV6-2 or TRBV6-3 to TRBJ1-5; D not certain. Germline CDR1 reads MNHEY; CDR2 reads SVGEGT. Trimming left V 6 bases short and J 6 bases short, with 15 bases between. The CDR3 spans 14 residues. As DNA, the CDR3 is TGTGCCAGCAGCCGGTCTATACGGGCTCAGCCCCAGCATTTT. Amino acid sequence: CASSRSIRAQPQHF.

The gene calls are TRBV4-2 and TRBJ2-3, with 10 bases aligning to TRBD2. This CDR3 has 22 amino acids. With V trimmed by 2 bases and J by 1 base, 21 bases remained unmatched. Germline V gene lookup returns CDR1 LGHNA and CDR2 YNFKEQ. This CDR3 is CASSQLPPGGGAGGRGTDTQYF. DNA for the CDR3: TGTGCCAGCAGCCAACTACCCCCAGGGGGAGGAGCGGGGGGGCGGGGCACAGATACGCAGTATTTT.

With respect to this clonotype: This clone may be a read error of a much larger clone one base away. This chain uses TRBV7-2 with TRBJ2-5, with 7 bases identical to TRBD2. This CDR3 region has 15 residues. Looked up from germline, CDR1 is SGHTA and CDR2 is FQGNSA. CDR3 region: CAGSLDRAGYETQYF. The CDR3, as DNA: TGTGCCGGCAGCTTAGACAGAGCGGGATACGAGACCCAGTACTTC.

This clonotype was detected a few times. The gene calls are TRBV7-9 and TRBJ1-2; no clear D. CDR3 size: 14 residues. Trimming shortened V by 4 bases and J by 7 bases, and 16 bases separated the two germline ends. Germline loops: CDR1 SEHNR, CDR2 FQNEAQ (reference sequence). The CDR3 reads CASSSRSGRVGYTF. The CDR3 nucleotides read TGTGCCAGCAGCTCCAGGTCGGGTAGGGTTGGCTACACCTTC.

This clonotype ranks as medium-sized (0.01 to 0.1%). The CDR3 DNA reads as TGCAGTGCTGGCGGGACAGGGACCTACGAGCAGTACTTC. Protein sequence: CSAGGTGTYEQYF. The chain uses TRBV20-1 and TRBJ2-7, with TRBD1 identical over 9 bases. V was pared by 5 bases and J by 2 bases, with 4 bases of the junction left unmatched. This CDR3 is built from 13 residues. Looked up from germline, CDR1 is DFQATT and CDR2 is SNEGSKA (reference sequence).

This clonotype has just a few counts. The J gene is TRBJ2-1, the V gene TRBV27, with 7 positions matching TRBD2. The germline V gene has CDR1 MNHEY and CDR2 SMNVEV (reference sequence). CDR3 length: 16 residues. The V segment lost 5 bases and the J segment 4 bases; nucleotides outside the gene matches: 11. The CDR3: CASSAQRGLKYNEQFF. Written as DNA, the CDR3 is TGTGCCAGCAGTGCCCAGCGGGGCCTGAAATACAATGAGCAGTTCTTC.

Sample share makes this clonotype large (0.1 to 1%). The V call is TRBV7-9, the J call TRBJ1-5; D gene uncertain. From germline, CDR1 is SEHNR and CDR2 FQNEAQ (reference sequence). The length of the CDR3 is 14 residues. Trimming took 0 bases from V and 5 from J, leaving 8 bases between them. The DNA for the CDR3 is TGTGCCAGCAGCTTAGCTACCGCAGATCAGCCCCAGCATTTT. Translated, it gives CASSLATADQPQHF.

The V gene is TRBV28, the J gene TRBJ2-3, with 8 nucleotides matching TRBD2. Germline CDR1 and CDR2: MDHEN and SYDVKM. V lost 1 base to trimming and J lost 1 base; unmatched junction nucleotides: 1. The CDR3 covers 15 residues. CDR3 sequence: CASSLSGRGTDTQYF. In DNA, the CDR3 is TGTGCCAGCAGTTTATCCGGGAGGGGCACAGATACGCAGTATTTT.

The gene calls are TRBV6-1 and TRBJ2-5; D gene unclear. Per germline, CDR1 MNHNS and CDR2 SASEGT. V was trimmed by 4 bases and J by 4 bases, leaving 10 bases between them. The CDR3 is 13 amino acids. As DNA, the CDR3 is TGTGCCAGCAGTGCAATAACCCCAGAGACCCAGTACTTC. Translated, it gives CASSAITPETQYF.

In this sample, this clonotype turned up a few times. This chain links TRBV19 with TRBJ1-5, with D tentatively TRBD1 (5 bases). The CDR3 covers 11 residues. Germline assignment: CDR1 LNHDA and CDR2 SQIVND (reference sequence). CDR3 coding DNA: TGTGCGTGGGGGAGCAATCAGCCCCAGCATTTT. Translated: CAWGSNQPQHF.

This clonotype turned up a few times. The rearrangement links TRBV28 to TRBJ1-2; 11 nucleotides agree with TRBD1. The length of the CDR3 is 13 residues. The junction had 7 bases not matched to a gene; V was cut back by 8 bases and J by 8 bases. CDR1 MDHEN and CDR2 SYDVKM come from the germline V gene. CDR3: CASGTGGYGGYTF. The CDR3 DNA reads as TGTGCCAGCGGGACAGGGGGATATGGGGGCTACACCTTC.

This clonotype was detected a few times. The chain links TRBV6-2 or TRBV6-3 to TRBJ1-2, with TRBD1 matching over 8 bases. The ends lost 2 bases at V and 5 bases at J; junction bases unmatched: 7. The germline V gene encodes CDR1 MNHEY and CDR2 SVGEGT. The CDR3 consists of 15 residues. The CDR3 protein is CASSYRPDRVYGYTF. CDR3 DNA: TGTGCCAGCAGTTACAGGCCGGACAGGGTGTATGGCTACACCTTC.

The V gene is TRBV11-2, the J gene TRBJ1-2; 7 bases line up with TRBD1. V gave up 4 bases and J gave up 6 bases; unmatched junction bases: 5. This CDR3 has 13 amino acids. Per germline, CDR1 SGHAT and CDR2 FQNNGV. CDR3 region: CASSYRGANGYTF. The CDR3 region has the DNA TGTGCCAGCAGCTACAGGGGCGCGAATGGCTACACCTTC.

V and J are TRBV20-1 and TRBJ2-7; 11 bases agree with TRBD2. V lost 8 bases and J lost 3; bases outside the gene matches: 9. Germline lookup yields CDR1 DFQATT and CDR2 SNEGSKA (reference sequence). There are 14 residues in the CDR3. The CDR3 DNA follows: TGCAGTTCGACCCCCACTAGCGGGAGCTACGAGCAGTACTTC. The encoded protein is CSSTPTSGSYEQYF.

The CDR3 DNA reads TGTGCCAGCAGTGCGGGGGGGGGCACAGATACGCAGTATTTT. Protein product: CASSAGGGTDTQYF. The V gene is TRBV6-1, the J gene TRBJ2-3, with 8 bases lining up with TRBD2. CDR3 length equals 14 residues. The V segment lost 4 bases and the J segment 1 base; nucleotides outside the gene matches: 1. CDR1 is MNHNS and CDR2 is SASEGT in the germline V gene.

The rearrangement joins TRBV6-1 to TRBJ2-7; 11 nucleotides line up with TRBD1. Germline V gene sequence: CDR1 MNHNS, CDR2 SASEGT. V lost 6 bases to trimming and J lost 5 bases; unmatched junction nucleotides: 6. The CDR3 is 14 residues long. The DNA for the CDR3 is TGTGCCAGCAGAGAGGGACAGGGGGAAGACGAGCAGTACTTC. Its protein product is CASREGQGEDEQYF.

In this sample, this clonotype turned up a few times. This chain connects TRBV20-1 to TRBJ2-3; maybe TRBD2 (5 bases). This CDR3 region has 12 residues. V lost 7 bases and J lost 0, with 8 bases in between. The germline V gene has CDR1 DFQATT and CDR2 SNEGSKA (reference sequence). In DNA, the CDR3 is TGCAGTGGAGGGCCTAGCACAGATACGCAGTATTTT. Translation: CSGGPSTDTQYF.

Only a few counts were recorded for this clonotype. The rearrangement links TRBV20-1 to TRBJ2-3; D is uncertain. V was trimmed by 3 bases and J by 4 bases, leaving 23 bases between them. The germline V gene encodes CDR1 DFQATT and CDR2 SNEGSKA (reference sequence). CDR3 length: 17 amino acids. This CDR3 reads CSASFPAGLSDADTQYF. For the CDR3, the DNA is TGCAGTGCTAGCTTCCCTGCCGGTCTCTCAGATGCAGATACGCAGTATTTT.

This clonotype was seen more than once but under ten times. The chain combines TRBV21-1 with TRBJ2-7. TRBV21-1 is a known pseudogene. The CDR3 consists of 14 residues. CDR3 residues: CASSKAGGSYEQYF. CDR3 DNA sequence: TGTGCCAGCAGCAAAGCGGGGGGCTCCTACGAGCAGTACTTC.

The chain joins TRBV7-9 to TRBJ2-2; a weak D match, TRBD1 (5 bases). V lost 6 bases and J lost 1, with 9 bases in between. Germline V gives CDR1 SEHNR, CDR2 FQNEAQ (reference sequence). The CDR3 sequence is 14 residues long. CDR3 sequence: CASSLTGNTGELFF. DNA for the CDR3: TGTGCCAGCAGTCTTACAGGGAACACCGGGGAGCTGTTTTTT.

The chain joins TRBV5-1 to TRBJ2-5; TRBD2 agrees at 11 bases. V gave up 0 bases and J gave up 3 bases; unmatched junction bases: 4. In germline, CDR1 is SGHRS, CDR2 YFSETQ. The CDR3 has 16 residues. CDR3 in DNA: TGCGCCAGCAGCTTGGGTGTTAGCGGGGGGGAAGAGACCCAGTACTTC. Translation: CASSLGVSGGEETQYF.